This T cell receptor (beta chain) was obtained from a study of immune cell composition in non-small cell lung cancer. The normal lung sample lay at least 3 cm, and maximally far, from the tumour. Genomic DNA came from frozen unsorted single-cell suspensions. Findings and limits, study-wide: No significant correlation existed between pack-years smoked and tumour clonality.

Germline CDR1 reads MNHNS; CDR2 reads SASEGT. With 4 bases removed from V and 1 base from J, the gap between germline ends came to 11 bases. CDR3 size: 16 residues. Note on this clone: The antigen remains unidentified.

Libraries were prepared by immunoSEQ multiplex PCR; TCRdb keeps only in-frame clonotypes and omits some of them. The sample yields roughly 8,700 clones, less than 80% seen once. The source is a human donor with non-small cell lung cancer. This chain links TRBV6-1 with TRBJ1-6, with a possible D match to TRBD1 (6 bases). Input material: non-adjacent lung tissue. Written as DNA, the CDR3 is TGTGCCAGCAGTGTCTCAGGGGTGTCCTATAATTCACCCCTCCACTTT. Protein: CASSVSGVSYNSPLHF.